The 30 T cell receptor beta chains below all came from one sample that was sequenced in a study of blood T cell repertoires in COVID-19. Produced via immunoSEQ multiplex PCR; TCRdb's table is partial and in-frame only. The sample holds about 410,000 clones; roughly 85% are singletons and the top ten take over 1.3%. The sequencing sample was made of peripheral blood. Every receptor here comes from a woman in her twenties or thirties with active or convalescent COVID-19.

V and J are TRBV11-3 and TRBJ1-3; weak D call: TRBD1 (6 bases). Trimming left V 1 base short and J 4 bases short, with 11 bases between. The V gene's germline CDR1 is SGHNT and CDR2 YENEEA. There are 15 residues in the CDR3. CDR3 protein: CASSLGATGGNTIYF. In nucleotides, the CDR3 is TGTGCCAGCAGCTTAGGGGCGACAGGAGGAAACACCATATATTTT.

The chain couples TRBV18 to TRBJ1-5; 9 bases line up with TRBD1. The CDR3 sequence is 17 residues long. The germline CDR1 and CDR2 sequences are KGHSH and LQKENI. V was pared by 2 bases and J by 0 bases, with 5 bases of the junction left unmatched. CDR3 nucleotides: TGTGCCAGCTCACCAGGGACAGGGCCCTATAGCAATCAGCCCCAGCATTTT. It yields the protein CASSPGTGPYSNQPQHF.

The V and J genes are TRBV10-1 and TRBJ1-5; no clear D gene. The length of the CDR3 is 14 residues. In germline, CDR1 is WNHNN, CDR2 SYGVQD (reference sequence). Trimming shortened V by 4 bases and J by 0 bases, and 7 bases separated the two germline ends. The CDR3 coding sequence is TGCGCCAGCAGTGCCGGGGATAGCAATCAGCCCCAGCATTTT. Amino acids: CASSAGDSNQPQHF.

The chain uses TRBV27 and TRBJ1-1; no clear D gene. This CDR3 has 13 residues. Trimming shortened V by 2 bases and J by 3 bases, and 7 bases separated the two germline ends. CDR1 is MNHEY, CDR2 SMNVEV, per germline (reference sequence). The CDR3 sequence: CASSLAADTEAFF. CDR3 nucleotide sequence: TGTGCCAGCAGTTTAGCCGCAGACACTGAAGCTTTCTTT.

This chain links TRBV2 with TRBJ1-4; D perhaps matches TRBD1 (5 bases). Trimming removed 1 base from V and 8 bases from J, with 17 bases in between. Germline V CDR1 and CDR2: SNHLY, FYNNEI. The CDR3 length is 16 residues. For the CDR3, the DNA is TGTGCCAGCAGTGAAGGGCAGGGAAGAAGCCGGGAAAAACTGTTTTTT. Protein sequence: CASSEGQGRSREKLFF.

The chain links TRBV3-1 (or the pseudogene TRBV3-2) to TRBJ2-4; 11 nucleotides agree with TRBD2. This CDR3 is 19 amino acids long. V was clipped by 0 bases and J by 4 bases; unmatched bases: 11. The germline CDR1 and CDR2 sequences are LGHDT and YNNKEL (reference sequence). CDR3 coding DNA: TGTGCCAGCAGCCAAGATGCGGGGCTAGCGGGGGGATGGAAAAACATTCAGTACTTC. The encoded protein is CASSQDAGLAGGWKNIQYF.

The chain has TRBV7-9 and TRBJ2-3, with 9 nucleotides matching TRBD1. The length of the CDR3 is 14 residues. The trim removed 5 bases at V and 8 bases at J, leaving 8 bases unmatched. Germline V CDR1 and CDR2: SEHNR, FQNEAQ (reference sequence). The CDR3 region is CASSDTGGEGTQYF. The CDR3 region has the DNA TGTGCCAGCAGCGACACAGGGGGCGAGGGTACGCAGTATTTT.

The chain joins TRBV6-2 or TRBV6-3 to TRBJ1-6; unclear D gene. V lost 4 bases and J lost 11, with 12 bases in between. The CDR3 is 13 amino acids. Germline V gene sequence: CDR1 MNHEY, CDR2 SVGEGT. The CDR3 DNA sequence: TGTGCCAGCAGTTTCGGAGGTGGTACACCCCTCCACTTT. Its translation: CASSFGGGTPLHF.

The J gene is TRBJ2-1, the V gene TRBV2, with D maybe TRBD2 (7 bases). V lost 2 bases, J lost 2 bases, and 10 bases lay in between. Germline V lookup: CDR1 SNHLY, CDR2 FYNNEI. CDR3 length: 15 residues. CDR3 region: CASSERGGAYNEQFF. In nucleotides, the CDR3 is TGTGCCAGCAGTGAACGAGGGGGGGCCTACAATGAGCAGTTCTTC.

The rearrangement joins TRBV2 to TRBJ2-1; D possibly corresponds to TRBD2 (6 bases). V was pared by 6 bases and J by 4 bases, with 10 bases between. Germline loops: CDR1 SNHLY, CDR2 FYNNEI. The CDR3 sequence is 13 residues long. As DNA, the CDR3 is TGTGCCAGCAGGGGAGGACGGTACAATGAGCAGTTCTTC. Translated: CASRGGRYNEQFF.

V and J are TRBV6-5 and TRBJ1-3; D gene ambiguous. V shed 6 bases and J shed 1 base, with 10 bases lying between them. The germline CDR1 and CDR2 sequences are MNHEY and SVGAGI. This CDR3 has 14 residues. The CDR3 DNA follows: TGTGCCAGCAGCTCCGCGGGGTCTGGAAACACCATATATTTT. Its protein is CASSSAGSGNTIYF.

This chain joins TRBV14 and TRBJ2-2, with 8 bases that match TRBD1. This CDR3 contains 16 residues. Germline V gives CDR1 SGHDN, CDR2 FVKESK. J was trimmed by 6 bases and V by 4 bases; bases with no gene match: 10. CDR3 residues: CASSPYGRGPAGELFF. The CDR3 nucleotides read TGTGCCAGCAGCCCCTATGGCAGGGGGCCGGCCGGGGAGCTGTTTTTT.

The CDR3 loop reads CASSVGQAIGGYTF. As DNA, the CDR3 is TGTGCCAGCAGTGTGGGACAGGCCATTGGTGGCTACACCTTC. The chain recombines TRBV2 with TRBJ1-2; TRBD1 matches 8 bases. V trimming: 4 bases; J trimming: 7 bases; junction bases outside the gene matches: 8. Looked up from germline, CDR1 is SNHLY and CDR2 is FYNNEI. This CDR3 is 14 amino acids long.

The chain joins TRBV19 to TRBJ2-1, with 12 bases lining up with TRBD2. Germline trimming cut 6 bases from V and 11 bases from J; bases unmatched to any gene: 2. This CDR3 contains 12 residues. Germline values: CDR1 LNHDA, CDR2 SQIVND (reference sequence). The chain's CDR3 is CASRTSGSQQFF. CDR3 in DNA: TGTGCCAGTAGGACTAGCGGGAGCCAGCAGTTCTTC.

The CDR3: CASSGGTGNNEQFF. CDR3 nucleotide sequence: TGCGCCAGCAGTGGGGGGACAGGCAACAATGAGCAGTTCTTC. The chain carries TRBV10-2 and TRBJ2-1; 8 bases match TRBD1. This CDR3 region has 14 residues. Germline loops: CDR1 WSHSY, CDR2 SAAADI. Trimming removed 4 bases from V and 5 bases from J; junction bases left unmatched: 4.

The rearrangement joins TRBV7-8 to TRBJ1-1, with 7 bases aligning to TRBD1. The length of the CDR3 is 17 residues. V lost 4 bases and J lost 0; bases outside the gene matches: 11. The germline CDR1 and CDR2 sequences are SGHVS and FQNEAQ. The CDR3 DNA follows: TGTGCCAGCAGCTCGTCGATCAACAGGGGAATGAACACTGAAGCTTTCTTT. Translation gives CASSSSINRGMNTEAFF.

V gene TRBV7-8 combines with J gene TRBJ2-6; possible D gene TRBD1, 8 bases. In germline, CDR1 is SGHVS, CDR2 FQNEAQ. V lost 4 bases and J lost 4, with 23 bases in between. The CDR3 covers 19 residues. CDR3 sequence (DNA): TGTGCCAGCAGCTCACCTCCGGCGACAGGGGAGGGCGGGGCCAACGTCCTGACTTTC. This sequence encodes CASSSPPATGEGGANVLTF.

This chain uses TRBV7-9 with TRBJ2-7; weak D call: TRBD2 (6 bases). This CDR3 comprises 16 residues. V was clipped by 1 base and J by 0 bases, with 13 bases between them. Per germline, CDR1 SEHNR and CDR2 FQNEAQ (reference sequence). CDR3 sequence reads: CASSLEVSGLSYEQYF. For the CDR3, the DNA is TGTGCCAGCAGCTTAGAGGTTAGCGGCCTCTCCTACGAGCAGTACTTC.

CDR3 sequence reads: CASSVYLGEQYF. The DNA of the CDR3 is TGTGCCAGCAGCGTTTACCTCGGGGAGCAGTACTTC. V and J are TRBV9 and TRBJ2-7; D call uncertain. Germline V gene sequence: CDR1 SGDLS, CDR2 YYNGEE. Trimming stripped 2 bases from V and 7 bases from J, with 10 bases between. The CDR3 runs 12 residues.

The chain employs TRBV10-1 and TRBJ2-7; 7 positions match TRBD1. The CDR3 length is 15 residues. Trimming removed 4 bases from V and 3 bases from J; junction bases left unmatched: 9. In germline, CDR1 is WNHNN, CDR2 SYGVQD (reference sequence). The CDR3 coding sequence is TGCGCCAGCAGTGCTAAGTCAGGGGGTCGCTACGAGCAGTACTTC. Protein sequence: CASSAKSGGRYEQYF.

This chain links TRBV6-5 with TRBJ2-1; no firm D call. The CDR3 is 14 residues long. V lost 6 bases to trimming and J lost 8 bases, with 17 bases between them. Germline assignment: CDR1 MNHEY and CDR2 SVGAGI. The CDR3 reads CASRHNALEDEQFF. The CDR3, as DNA: TGTGCCAGCAGGCATAACGCCCTTGAGGATGAGCAGTTCTTC.

Here the CDR3 reads CASSIDSILLSYNSPLHF. The CDR3, as DNA: TGTGCCAGTAGTATAGATAGCATACTACTCTCCTATAATTCACCCCTCCACTTT. The genes are TRBV19 and TRBJ1-6; D unclear. CDR1 LNHDA and CDR2 SQIVND come from the germline V gene (reference sequence). Trimming removed 0 bases at V and 0 bases at J, with 12 bases between. The CDR3 runs 18 residues.

J is TRBJ1-3 and V is TRBV19; tentative D call: TRBD1 (6 bases). The CDR3 spans 16 residues. Germline V gene sequence: CDR1 LNHDA, CDR2 SQIVND (reference sequence). Trimming took 5 bases from V and 0 from J, leaving 14 bases between them. The CDR3 bases are TGTGCCAGTAGTGGGGGTGGGGGCCACTCTGGAAACACCATATATTTT. Translating it yields CASSGGGGHSGNTIYF.

Points on this clone: Additional DNA sequences in this sample encode the identical CDR3. The chain couples TRBV5-1 to TRBJ1-2; D gene unclear. Germline CDR1 is SGHRS and CDR2 is YFSETQ. With 0 bases removed from V and 0 bases from J, the gap between germline ends came to 6 bases. There are 14 residues in the CDR3. The DNA of the CDR3 is TGCGCCAGCAGCTTGGCGGGTACTAACTATGGCTACACCTTC. The encoded protein is CASSLAGTNYGYTF.

This sequence joins TRBV27 and TRBJ1-5, with D uncertain. Trimming left V 5 bases short and J 5 bases short, with 22 bases between. The CDR3 has 17 residues. The germline V gene has CDR1 MNHEY and CDR2 SMNVEV (reference sequence). The CDR3 reads CASSPVAAVLGDQPQHF. The CDR3 DNA is TGTGCCAGCAGTCCTGTCGCAGCGGTGCTTGGTGATCAGCCCCAGCATTTT.

This clone was counted a single time. The chain links TRBV6-5 to TRBJ2-1; 8 bases match TRBD2. The CDR3 spans 13 residues. Germline values: CDR1 MNHEY, CDR2 SVGAGI. V dropped 8 bases and J dropped 7; count of bases not matched to a gene: 7. CDR3 sequence: CASAGGPHNEQFF. CDR3 in DNA: TGTGCCAGCGCGGGGGGTCCCCATAATGAGCAGTTCTTC.

This chain uses TRBV6-5 with TRBJ1-3; 7 bases agree with TRBD1. Germline V gives CDR1 MNHEY, CDR2 SVGAGI. V lost 6 bases and J lost 4; bases outside the gene matches: 9. The CDR3 is made up of 15 amino acids. Here the CDR3 reads CASSDRVAEGNTIYF. CDR3 nucleotides: TGTGCCAGCAGCGACAGGGTCGCGGAAGGAAACACCATATATTTT.

V gene TRBV4-1 combines with J gene TRBJ1-5; D remains unclear. V lost 0 bases, J lost 9 bases, and 15 bases lay in between. Germline CDR1 reads MGHRA; CDR2 reads YSYEKL. The CDR3 has 15 residues. This CDR3 is CASSQDLRAPGPQHF. The CDR3 nucleotides read TGCGCCAGCAGCCAAGATCTGAGAGCCCCAGGGCCCCAGCATTTT.

The gene calls are TRBV5-1 and TRBJ1-2; 8 nucleotides align to TRBD1. The V gene end was trimmed by 1 base and the J gene end by 12 bases; junction bases not matched to a gene: 8. Germline V gene lookup returns CDR1 SGHRS and CDR2 YFSETQ. The CDR3 covers 13 residues. Written as DNA, the CDR3 is TGCGCCAGCAGCTTGTTAACAGGGGGATTAGACACCTTC. Amino acid sequence: CASSLLTGGLDTF.

This chain links TRBV28 with TRBJ1-2; no definite D call. This CDR3 spans 15 amino acids. Germline loops: CDR1 MDHEN, CDR2 SYDVKM. V lost 8 bases to trimming and J lost 5 bases, with 21 bases between them. The CDR3 spells CASSWTRGVGYGYTF. The CDR3 DNA is TGTGCCAGCTCCTGGACTCGCGGGGTAGGGTATGGCTACACCTTC.